Each of the 25 T cell receptor beta chains below was sequenced from the same sample in a study of T-cell reconstitution after alpha-beta-depleted transplantation in children. Molecular barcoding with unique molecular identifiers was used for the TCRbeta library. MiXCR, run by TCRdb on the PCR reads, gives a single entry per CDR3 protein. The sample yields hundreds of thousands of distinct CDR3 sequences, 8% to 11% seen once. Sample: PBMCs, taken before TCRalphabeta/CD19-depleted stem cell transplant. The receptor set was obtained from a child between 2 and 9 years old with inherited bone marrow failure, due to receive a stem cell transplant.

The chain carries TRBV5-5 and TRBJ2-7, with 7 positions matching TRBD2. J gave up 0 bases and V 3 bases, and 27 bases lay outside the gene matches. CDR1 and CDR2 (germline): SGHKS, YYEKEE (reference sequence). The CDR3 length is 22 residues. The DNA of the CDR3 is TGTGCCAGCAGCTACGGGGACTATTTCAGCCTAACACCAAACCCTTACTCCTACGAGCAGTACTTC. Protein sequence: CASSYGDYFSLTPNPYSYEQYF.

This clonotype was detected a few times. This chain joins TRBV20-1 and TRBJ1-5; no firm D call. V gave up 1 base and J gave up 3 bases, with 10 bases separating them. CDR1 DFQATT and CDR2 SNEGSKA come from the germline V gene (reference sequence). The CDR3 has 14 residues. The CDR3 nucleotides read TGCAGTGCTAGAGTCTCCGCGACCAATCAGCCCCAGCATTTT. Protein sequence: CSARVSATNQPQHF.

To note about this clonotype: This sequence may be a read error, since a much larger clone differs from it by one base. V is TRBV24-1 and J is TRBJ2-1; D assignment may be TRBD1 or TRBD2 (6 bases each). This CDR3 is 13 amino acids long. CDR1 and CDR2 from the germline V gene are KGHDR and SFDVKD. The ends were cut back, 6 bases at V and 8 bases at J, with 13 bases in the middle. CDR3 sequence reads: CATSRGPNDEQFF. CDR3 sequence (DNA): TGTGCCACCAGTCGGGGGCCTAATGATGAGCAGTTCTTC.

This clonotype was seen many times. This chain links TRBV4-3 with TRBJ2-1; D possibly matches TRBD1 or TRBD2 (5 bases each). CDR1 and CDR2 from the germline V gene are LGHNA and YSLEER. The CDR3 has 16 residues. The V gene lost 0 bases and the J gene lost 4 bases, with 13 bases spanning the gap. This CDR3 reads CASSQDHGTLYNEQFF. CDR3 sequence (DNA): TGCGCCAGCAGCCAAGATCATGGGACCCTGTACAATGAGCAGTTCTTC.

This clonotype was observed a few times. This chain links TRBV4-3 with TRBJ2-7, with 8 bases identical to TRBD2. From germline, CDR1 is LGHNA and CDR2 YSLEER. The CDR3 consists of 18 residues. The V gene end was trimmed by 4 bases and the J gene end by 2 bases; junction bases not matched to a gene: 16. The CDR3 spells CASSRQFLEREIAYEQYF. The CDR3 DNA reads as TGCGCCAGCAGCCGCCAGTTTCTTGAGCGGGAGATAGCCTACGAGCAGTACTTC.

This clonotype occurred once. The chain uses TRBV11-2 and TRBJ2-1, with TRBD2 as a possible D gene (6 bases). CDR1 and CDR2 from the germline V gene are SGHAT and FQNNGV. The germline V and J ends were trimmed by 4 bases and 2 bases, with 15 bases remaining between them. This CDR3 has 16 amino acids. The CDR3 DNA sequence: TGTGCCAGCAGCTCCCTGGGGGGAGTCCCCTACAATGAGCAGTTCTTC. It codes for CASSSLGGVPYNEQFF.

Ten or more counts support this clonotype. The chain employs TRBV27 and TRBJ2-3; the D gene is possibly TRBD2 (5 bases). Germline values: CDR1 MNHEY, CDR2 SMNVEV (reference sequence). The V gene lost 0 bases and the J gene lost 5 bases, with 6 bases spanning the gap. The CDR3 sequence is 13 residues long. The CDR3 loop is CASSLSGVDTQYF. CDR3 in DNA: TGTGCCAGCAGTTTATCCGGGGTAGATACGCAGTATTTT.

This clonotype has just a few counts. This rearrangement joins TRBV29-1 to TRBJ2-7, with 9 positions matching TRBD1. The CDR3 is 16 amino acids. Germline CDR1 and CDR2: SQVTM and ANQGSEA. Trimming cost V 6 bases and J 3 bases; bases outside gene matches: 15. The CDR3 region is CSVIPGQGLEGYEQYF. The DNA of the CDR3 is TGCAGCGTGATCCCGGGACAGGGTTTGGAAGGCTACGAGCAGTACTTC.

The chain is built from TRBV9 and TRBJ2-5; no clear D. This CDR3 has 16 amino acids. The ends were cut back, 4 bases at V and 1 base at J, with 17 bases in the middle. Germline CDR1 reads SGDLS; CDR2 reads YYNGEE. The CDR3 reads CASSPKIGVSQETQYF. The DNA for the CDR3 is TGTGCCAGCAGCCCCAAGATTGGGGTCAGCCAAGAGACCCAGTACTTC.

This clonotype has ten or more counts. The V call is TRBV20-1, the J call TRBJ1-4; 7 bases are a match to TRBD1. The CDR3 runs to 16 residues. Trimming cost V 2 bases and J 0 bases; bases outside gene matches: 6. Germline V lookup: CDR1 DFQATT, CDR2 SNEGSKA (reference sequence). CDR3: CSARTGDYTTNEKLFF. The CDR3 DNA reads as TGCAGTGCTAGAACAGGGGACTATACAACTAATGAAAAACTGTTTTTT.

V usage is TRBV18 and J usage is TRBJ1-1; 10 bases fit TRBD1. V was clipped by 4 bases and J by 3 bases; unmatched bases: 5. The CDR3 has 15 amino acids. Per the germline V gene, CDR1 is KGHSH and CDR2 is LQKENI. CDR3 residues: CASSLGTGVYTEAFF. The DNA of the CDR3 is TGTGCCAGCTCACTGGGGACAGGGGTGTACACTGAAGCTTTCTTT.

The gene calls are TRBV19 and TRBJ2-7, with a possible D match to TRBD2 (5 bases). The CDR3 has 13 amino acids. Trimming pared 5 bases from V and 4 bases from J, leaving 12 bases between. CDR1 is LNHDA, CDR2 SQIVND, per germline (reference sequence). The CDR3 reads CASSYRGNYEQYF. DNA of the CDR3: TGTGCCAGTAGTTACCGGGGAAATTACGAGCAGTACTTC.

The V and J genes are TRBV4-3 and TRBJ2-4; 10 bases align to TRBD2. The CDR3 is 20 amino acids. V dropped 2 bases and J dropped 2; count of bases not matched to a gene: 15. The germline gives CDR1 LGHNA, CDR2 YSLEER. DNA of the CDR3: TGCGCCAGCAGCCAATTCCTGCCAAACCCTAGCGGGAGTTCCAAAAACATTCAGTACTTC. This gives the protein CASSQFLPNPSGSSKNIQYF.

The sample holds a few counts of this clonotype. This chain joins TRBV20-1 and TRBJ2-1; TRBD2 matches at 11 bases. V lost 6 bases to trimming and J lost 4 bases; unmatched junction nucleotides: 8. Germline CDR1 DFQATT, CDR2 SNEGSKA (reference sequence). The length of the CDR3 is 15 residues. The CDR3 region is CSAEKPSGRYNEQFF. For the CDR3, the DNA is TGCAGTGCCGAAAAACCTAGCGGGAGGTACAATGAGCAGTTCTTC.

V gene TRBV9 combines with J gene TRBJ2-3; D call uncertain. V lost 0 bases, J lost 6 bases, and 8 bases lay in between. Germline CDR1 reads SGDLS; CDR2 reads YYNGEE. The CDR3 spans 13 residues. CDR3 residues: CASSVGDVDTQYF. The DNA of the CDR3 is TGTGCCAGCAGCGTAGGGGATGTGGATACGCAGTATTTT.

This clonotype was detected ten times or more. The rearrangement links TRBV6-2 or TRBV6-3 to TRBJ2-1; no reliable D call. The germline CDR1 and CDR2 sequences are MNHEY and SVGEGT. Trimming left V 5 bases short and J 3 bases short, with 2 bases between. This CDR3 comprises 11 residues. The CDR3 sequence is CASSVYNEQFF. In DNA form, the CDR3 reads TGTGCCAGCAGTGTCTACAATGAGCAGTTCTTC.

This clonotype was seen only a few times. The chain carries TRBV5-4 and TRBJ2-7; TRBD1 agrees at 8 bases. Unmatched junction bases numbered 6, after V lost 4 bases and J lost 3 bases. Germline V gives CDR1 SGHNT, CDR2 YYREEE (reference sequence). This CDR3 has 14 residues. The CDR3: CASSPRDRNYEQYF. The CDR3 bases are TGTGCCAGCAGCCCCCGGGACAGGAACTACGAGCAGTACTTC.

This clonotype was seen ten or more times. The chain combines TRBV5-1 with TRBJ2-7; 11 nucleotides line up with TRBD2. Unmatched junction bases numbered 7, after V lost 5 bases and J lost 3 bases. Germline V gene data show CDR1 as SGHRS and CDR2 as YFSETQ. CDR3 length: 15 amino acids. The CDR3 sequence is CASSSSSGRIYEQYF. CDR3 nucleotides: TGCGCCAGCAGTTCCTCTAGCGGGAGGATCTACGAGCAGTACTTC.

This clonotype was observed at least ten times. V usage is TRBV19 and J usage is TRBJ2-1; TRBD2 matches at 12 bases. The CDR3 spans 13 residues. Germline V lookup: CDR1 LNHDA, CDR2 SQIVND (reference sequence). The V segment lost 4 bases and the J segment 9 bases; nucleotides outside the gene matches: 1. The CDR3 spells CASSTGLAGEQFF. The CDR3 DNA reads TGTGCCAGTAGTACGGGACTAGCGGGTGAGCAGTTCTTC.

The gene calls are TRBV30 and TRBJ2-5; D may be TRBD2 (5 bases). Germline CDR1 reads GTSNPN; CDR2 reads SVGIG (reference sequence). The CDR3 runs to 14 residues. Trimming removed 8 bases at V and 2 bases at J, with 18 bases between. The DNA for the CDR3 is TGTGCCGGCAAGCGGCTAGGAAGTCAAGAGACCCAGTACTTC. Translation gives CAGKRLGSQETQYF.

This clonotype was seen a few times. J is TRBJ2-2 and V is TRBV29-1; D is ambiguous. Trimming took 2 bases from V and 4 from J, leaving 5 bases between them. The V gene's germline CDR1 is SQVTM and CDR2 ANQGSEA. The CDR3 extends over 12 amino acids. CDR3 protein: CSVETATGELFF. For the CDR3, the DNA is TGCAGCGTTGAAACAGCCACCGGGGAGCTGTTTTTT.

Ten or more counts support this clonotype. This chain joins TRBV5-1 and TRBJ2-7; unclear D gene. V lost 4 bases to trimming and J lost 2 bases, with 19 bases between them. This CDR3 spans 16 amino acids. Looked up from germline, CDR1 is SGHRS and CDR2 is YFSETQ. CDR3 coding DNA: TGCGCCAGCAGCCCCATGGGTGGCGGCCTAACCTACGAGCAGTACTTC. As protein: CASSPMGGGLTYEQYF.

This clonotype came up many times. The chain combines TRBV20-1 with TRBJ1-1; tentatively, D is TRBD1 (6 bases). CDR1 is DFQATT and CDR2 is SNEGSKA in the germline V gene (reference sequence). Trimming removed 1 base at V and 6 bases at J, with 18 bases between. The CDR3 covers 15 residues. DNA for the CDR3: TGCAGTGCTAGAGCATCAGAACAGGGCCCCCCTGAAGCTTTCTTT. Translated, it gives CSARASEQGPPEAFF.

This clonotype has at least ten counts. This chain joins TRBV6-2 or TRBV6-3 and TRBJ2-3; TRBD2 matches at 9 bases. Germline-derived CDR1 and CDR2 are MNHEY and SVGEGT. CDR3 size: 16 residues. V lost 5 bases to trimming and J lost 5 bases; unmatched junction nucleotides: 11. In DNA form, the CDR3 reads TGTGCCAGCAGTCCACGGGGCGGGAGGGCCGAAGATACGCAGTATTTT. It yields the protein CASSPRGGRAEDTQYF.

This clonotype was observed many times. V and J are TRBV20-1 and TRBJ2-1; D unclear. Trimming removed 0 bases at V and 2 bases at J, with 11 bases between. CDR1 is DFQATT, CDR2 SNEGSKA, per germline (reference sequence). The CDR3 spans 15 residues. The CDR3 region is CSARDFHRTYNEQFF. The DNA of the CDR3 is TGCAGTGCTAGAGATTTCCACCGGACCTACAATGAGCAGTTCTTC.